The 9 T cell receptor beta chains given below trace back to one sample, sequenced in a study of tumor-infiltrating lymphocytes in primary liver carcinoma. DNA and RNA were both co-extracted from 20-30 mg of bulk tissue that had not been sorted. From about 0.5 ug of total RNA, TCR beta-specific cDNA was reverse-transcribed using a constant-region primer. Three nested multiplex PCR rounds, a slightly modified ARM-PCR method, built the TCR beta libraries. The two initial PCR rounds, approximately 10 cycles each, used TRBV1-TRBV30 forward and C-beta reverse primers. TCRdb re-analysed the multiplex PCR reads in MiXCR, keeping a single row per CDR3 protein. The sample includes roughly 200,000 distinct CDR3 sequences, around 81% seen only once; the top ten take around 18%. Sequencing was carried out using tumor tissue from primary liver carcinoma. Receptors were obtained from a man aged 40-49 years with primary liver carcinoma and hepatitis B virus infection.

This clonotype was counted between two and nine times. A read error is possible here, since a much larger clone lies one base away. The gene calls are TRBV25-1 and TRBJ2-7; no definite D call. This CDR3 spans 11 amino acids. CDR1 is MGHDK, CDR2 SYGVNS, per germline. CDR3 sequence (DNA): TGTGTCAGCAGTGCTCTTTGGGAGCAGTACTTC. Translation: CVSSALWEQYF.

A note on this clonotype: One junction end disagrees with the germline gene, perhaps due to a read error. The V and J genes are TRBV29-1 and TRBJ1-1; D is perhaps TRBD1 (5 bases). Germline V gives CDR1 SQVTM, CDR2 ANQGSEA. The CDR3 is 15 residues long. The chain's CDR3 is CSIAPGWGMNTEAFF. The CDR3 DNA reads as TGCAGTATTGCCCCAGGGTGGGGGATGAACACCGAAGCTTTCTTT.

CDR3 bases: TGTGCCAGTAGCACAGGGGGGTCTATTGAAGCTTTCTTT. This translates into CASSTGGSIEAFF. The gene calls are TRBV6-6 and TRBJ1-1; 8 bases are shared with TRBD1. Germline CDR1 is MNHNY and CDR2 is SVGAGI (reference sequence). This CDR3 contains 13 residues. The V segment lost 9 bases and the J segment 7 bases; nucleotides outside the gene matches: 10.

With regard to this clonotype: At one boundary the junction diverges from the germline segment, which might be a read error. The chain's CDR3 is CASSLGLAGMYNEHLF. The CDR3 region has the DNA TGTGCCAGCAGCTTGGGGCTAGCAGGTATGTACAATGAGCATCTCTTC. The J gene is TRBJ2-1, the V gene TRBV5-8; TRBD2 is a possible D gene (5 bases). Germline CDR1 SGHTS, CDR2 YDEGEE. The CDR3 loop spans 16 amino acids.

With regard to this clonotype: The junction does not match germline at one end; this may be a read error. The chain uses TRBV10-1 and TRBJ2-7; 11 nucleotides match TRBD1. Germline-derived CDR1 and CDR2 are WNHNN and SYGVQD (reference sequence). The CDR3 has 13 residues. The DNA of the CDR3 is TGCGCCAGCAGTAAGGACAGGGGGCTCGAGCAGAACTTC. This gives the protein CASSKDRGLEQNF.

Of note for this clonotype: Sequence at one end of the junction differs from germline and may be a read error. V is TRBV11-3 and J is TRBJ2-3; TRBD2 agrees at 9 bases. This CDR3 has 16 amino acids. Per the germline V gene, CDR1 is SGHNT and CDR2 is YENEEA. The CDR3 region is CASSGSPAGGVDTQHF. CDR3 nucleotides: TGTGCCAGCAGCGGCAGCCCGGCGGGAGGGGTGGATACTCAACATTTT.

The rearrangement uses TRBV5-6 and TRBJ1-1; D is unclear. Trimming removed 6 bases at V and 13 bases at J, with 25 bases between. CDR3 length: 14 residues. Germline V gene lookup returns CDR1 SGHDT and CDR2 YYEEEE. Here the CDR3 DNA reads TGTGCCAGCATCTTTAGACCAGCTGGTGAGGCAGTTTTCTTT. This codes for CASIFRPAGEAVFF.

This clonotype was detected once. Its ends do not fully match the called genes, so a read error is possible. This CDR3 is CASNLTLAGASEKYF. The CDR3 coding sequence is TGTGCCAGCAACTTAACCCTAGCGGGGGCTAGTGAGAAGTACTTC. The V gene is TRBV11-2, the J gene TRBJ2-7; 10 bases line up with TRBD2. The CDR3 consists of 15 residues. Germline-derived CDR1 and CDR2 are SGHAT and FQNNGV.

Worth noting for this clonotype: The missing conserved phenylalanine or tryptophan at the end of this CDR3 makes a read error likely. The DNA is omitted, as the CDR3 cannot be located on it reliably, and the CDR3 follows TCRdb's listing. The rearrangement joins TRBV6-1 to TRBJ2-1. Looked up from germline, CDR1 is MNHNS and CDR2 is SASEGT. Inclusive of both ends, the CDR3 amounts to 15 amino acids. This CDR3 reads CASGVEGVSYNEKFL.